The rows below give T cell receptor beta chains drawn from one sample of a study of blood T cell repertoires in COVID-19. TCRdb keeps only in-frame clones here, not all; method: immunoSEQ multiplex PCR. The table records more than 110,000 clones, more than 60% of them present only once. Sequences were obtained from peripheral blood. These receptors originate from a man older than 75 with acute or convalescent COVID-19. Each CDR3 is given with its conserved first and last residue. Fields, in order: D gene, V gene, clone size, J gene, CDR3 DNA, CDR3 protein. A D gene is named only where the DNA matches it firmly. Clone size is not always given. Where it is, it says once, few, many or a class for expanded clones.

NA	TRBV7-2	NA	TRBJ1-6	TGTGCCAGCAGCTACGCTGGAGGTACAACGCTTTCACCCCTCCACTTT	CASSYAGGTTLSPLHF
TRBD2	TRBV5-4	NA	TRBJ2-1	TGTGCCAGCAGCTTGCGGCTAGCGGGAGTCAATGAGCAGTTCTTC	CASSLRLAGVNEQFF
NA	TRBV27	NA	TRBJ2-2	TGTGCCAGCACCCGAGACGGGGAGCTGTTTTTT	CASTRDGELFF
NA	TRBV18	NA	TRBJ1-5	TGTGCCAGCTCACCGGACACTGCTAATCAGCCCCAGCATTTT	CASSPDTANQPQHF
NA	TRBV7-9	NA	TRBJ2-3	TGTGCCAGCAGCTTGGACGGGAAGAGGACAGATACGCAGTATTTT	CASSLDGKRTDTQYF
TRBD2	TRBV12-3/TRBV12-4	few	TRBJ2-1	TGTGCCTCTGGGAGGGATGAGCAGTTCTTC	CASGRDEQFF
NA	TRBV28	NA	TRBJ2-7	TGTGCCAGCAGTTTGATCGACAGGTTGGGGAGCTCCTACGAGCAGTACTTC	CASSLIDRLGSSYEQYF
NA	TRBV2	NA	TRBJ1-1	TGTGCCAGCAACGATAAAACACGGGGGGGCAACACTGAAGCTTTCTTT	CASNDKTRGGNTEAFF
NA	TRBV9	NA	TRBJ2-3	TGTGCCAGCAGCGTAGAGTATCTAACAGATACGCAGTATTTT	CASSVEYLTDTQYF
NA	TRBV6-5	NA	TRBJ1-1	TGTGCCAGCAGTTACTCGAGGGCGCCGGGGGCTTTCTTT	CASSYSRAPGAFF
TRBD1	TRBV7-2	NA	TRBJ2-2	TGTGCCAGCACCCCGACAGGGATCGCCGGGGAGCTGTTTTTT	CASTPTGIAGELFF
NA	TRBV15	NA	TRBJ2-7	TGTGCCACCAGCAGAAAGGGGTCCTACGAGCAGTACTTC	CATSRKGSYEQYF
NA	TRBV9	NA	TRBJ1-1	TGTGCCAGCAGCGAACAAATCCTGAACACTGAAGCTTTCTTT	CASSEQILNTEAFF
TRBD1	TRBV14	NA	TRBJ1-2	TGTGCCAGCAGCCCCCGGGACAGGGGAGGCTACACCTTC	CASSPRDRGGYTF
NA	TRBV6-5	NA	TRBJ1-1	TGTGCCAGCGACGCGGGCAGGGGATACACTGAAGCTTTCTTT	CASDAGRGYTEAFF
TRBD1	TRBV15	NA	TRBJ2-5	TGTGCCACCAGCACGACAGGGGCCGCGGGGGAGACCCAGTACTTC	CATSTTGAAGETQYF
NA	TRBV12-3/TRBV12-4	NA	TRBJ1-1	TGTGCCAGCAGTTCTAAGGGGGACACTGAAGCTTTCTTT	CASSSKGDTEAFF
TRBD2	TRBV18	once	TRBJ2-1	TGTGCCAGCTCACCACCGGGACTAGCGGGGGGCGCCAACCATGAGCAGTTCTTC	CASSPPGLAGGANHEQFF
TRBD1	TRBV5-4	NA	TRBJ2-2	TGTGCCAGCAGCCCCCCGGGACAGGGGAACACCGGGGAGCTGTTTTTT	CASSPPGQGNTGELFF
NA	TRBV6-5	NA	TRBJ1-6	TGTGCCAGCAGTTACGCCAGGGATAATTCACCCCTCCACTTT	CASSYARDNSPLHF
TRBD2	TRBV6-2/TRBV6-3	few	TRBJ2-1	TGTGCCAGCAGACCTACTAGCGGCAATGAGCAGTTCTTC	CASRPTSGNEQFF
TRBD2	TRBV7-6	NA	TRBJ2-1	TGTGCCAGCAGCTTAAGACTAGCGGGACAATCCTACAATGAGCAGTTCTTC	CASSLRLAGQSYNEQFF
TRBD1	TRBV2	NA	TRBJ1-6	TGTGCCAGCAGTGAGGACAGGCTCGATAATTCACCCCTCCACTTT	CASSEDRLDNSPLHF
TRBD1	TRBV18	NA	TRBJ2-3	TGTGCCAGCTCACTTGACAGGGGCGCAGATACGCAGTATTTT	CASSLDRGADTQYF
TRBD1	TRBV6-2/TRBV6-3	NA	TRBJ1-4	TGTGCCAGCAGTTACTCTCCTTCCCGGGACAGTGCAACTAATGAAAAACTGTTTTTT	CASSYSPSRDSATNEKLFF
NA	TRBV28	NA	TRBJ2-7	TGTGCCAGCACCGCGGGCCAGTCCTCCTACGAGCAGTACTTC	CASTAGQSSYEQYF
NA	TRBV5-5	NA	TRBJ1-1	TGTGCCAGCAGCCCCTGGCCAGGGGCCCAGGCTGAAGCTTTCTTT	CASSPWPGAQAEAFF
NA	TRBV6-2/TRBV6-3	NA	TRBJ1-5	TGTGCCAGCAGTACGGTTCTTAGCAATCAGCCCCAGCATTTT	CASSTVLSNQPQHF
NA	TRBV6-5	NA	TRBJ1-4	TGTGCCAGCAGCAACACTGAAAAACTGTTTTTT	CASSNTEKLFF
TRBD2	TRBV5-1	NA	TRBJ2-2	TGCGCCAGCAGCCTGGGACTAGCGTCCGGGGAGCTGTTTTTT	CASSLGLASGELFF